What follows is one T cell receptor beta chain and its context. Its specificity is not known. This entry is derived from a study of T cells in Graves' hyperthyroidism and ophthalmopathy. For the study at large: Peripheral blood samples were taken at initial diagnosis, prior to any treatment. Study results and limitations: Blood also held most thyroid clonotypes expanded beyond 0.001.

What was amplified from RNA transcripts were TCR beta CDR3 regions. A first-round RT-PCR of the TCR CDR3 used the HTBI primer set. TCRdb fed the multiplex PCR reads into MiXCR, producing one record per CDR3 protein. The repertoire has under 400,000 distinct CDR3 sequences, 15% to 20% of them found once; the top ten carry less than 65%. V shed 3 bases and J shed 8 bases, with 13 bases lying between them. Germline lookup yields CDR1 PRHDT and CDR2 FYEKMQ (reference sequence). The CDR3 is 13 residues long. The J gene is TRBJ1-2, the V gene TRBV13; weak D call: TRBD1 (5 bases). The sequencing sample was made of blood. The receptor was isolated from a woman aged 50 to 65 with Graves' hyperthyroidism. CDR3 protein: CASSLPGVEGYTF. The CDR3 nucleotides are TGTGCCAGCAGCTTGCCGGGGGTGGAAGGCTACACCTTC.